This entry features one TCR beta chain sequence. Its antigen is undetermined. This specimen belongs to a study of cytomegalovirus exposure and HLA in healthy donors. Study-wide points: Overall, roughly 150 TCR beta chains were annotated as cytomegalovirus-associated. Three CMV-associated chains were confirmed in vitro to be specific for CMV antigens.

The CDR3 contains 8 residues. The germline V gene has CDR1 SGDLS and CDR2 YYNGEE. Trimming pared 8 bases from V and 16 bases from J, leaving 9 bases between. The repertoire was sequenced with immunoSEQ multiplex PCR; TCRdb's copy has only in-frame clones and lacks some. The sample has 100,000 to 150,000 clones, approximately 92% seen once. This chain links TRBV9 with TRBJ1-4; D unclear. The material sequenced was PBMCs. This receptor was obtained from a woman aged 18 to 35 in good health and CMV-seronegative. The CDR3 sequence: CARGGGFF. For the CDR3, the DNA is TGTGCCAGGGGAGGAGGGTTTTTT. Drawing the rest from reference TRBV9 and TRBJ1-4, the complete variable domain is DSGVTQTPKHLITATGQRVTLRCSPRSGDLSVYWYQQSLDQGLQFLIQYYNGEERAKGNILERFSAQQFPDLHSELNLSSLELGDSALYFCARGGGFFGSGTQLSVL.